This T cell receptor (beta chain) was sequenced in a study of blood T cell repertoires in COVID-19. At the level of the study: There were acute and convalescent COVID-19 samples, and they came from the United States, Italy and Spain. T cells, B-cell-depleted T cells, or PBMCs provided the cDNA or gDNA that served as material.

This clone was counted between two and nine times. CDR3 length equals 10 residues. The germline V gene has CDR1 SQVTM and CDR2 ANQGSEA. V was clipped by 5 bases and J by 11 bases; unmatched bases: 4. Cohorts were based on clinical histories the participants reported. Original analysis: Researchers report that nucleated cell counts were estimated from reference gene primer amplification. TCRdb keeps only in-frame clones here, not all; method: immunoSEQ multiplex PCR. V, J and clone size were drawn from that table, and D and trimming were deduced from the DNA. Seen here are about 140,000 clones, approximately 84% observed once, and the top ten hold 3.4%.

Sequencing was performed on PBMCs or T cells enriched from blood (not recorded which). The chain is built from TRBV29-1 and TRBJ1-1; 8 bases match TRBD1. This sequence originates from a woman between 50 and 59 years old with acute COVID-19. The CDR3 DNA reads as TGCAGCGTTATGGACAGGGAGGCTTTCTTT. Translated: CSVMDREAFF.